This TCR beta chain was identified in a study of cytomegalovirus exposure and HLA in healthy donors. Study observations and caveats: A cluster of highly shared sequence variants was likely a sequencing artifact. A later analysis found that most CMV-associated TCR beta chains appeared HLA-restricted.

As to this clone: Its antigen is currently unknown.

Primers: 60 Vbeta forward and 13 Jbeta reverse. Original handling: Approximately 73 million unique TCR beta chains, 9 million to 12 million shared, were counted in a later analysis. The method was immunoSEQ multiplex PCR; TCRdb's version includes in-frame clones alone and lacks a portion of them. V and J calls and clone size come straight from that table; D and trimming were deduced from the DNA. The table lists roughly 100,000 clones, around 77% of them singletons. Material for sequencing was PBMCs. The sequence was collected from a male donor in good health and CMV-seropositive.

In DNA form, the CDR3 reads TGTGCCAGCTCAGCCAGGGGGCCGGGCGCTGAAGCTTTCTTT. Encoded protein: CASSARGPGAEAFF. The chain carries TRBV18 and TRBJ1-1; 8 positions match TRBD1. The CDR3 spans 14 residues. Per germline, CDR1 KGHSH and CDR2 LQKENI. The ends lost 5 bases at V and 6 bases at J; junction bases unmatched: 8.